This T cell receptor (beta chain) is drawn from a study of blood T cell repertoires in COVID-19. Study-wide context: Some COVID-19 samples were acute and others convalescent; all came from the United States, Italy and Spain.

Allocation to cohorts depended on clinical history reported by the participants. V gave up 6 bases and J gave up 3 bases; unmatched junction bases: 10. The CDR3 spans 16 residues. Germline-derived CDR1 and CDR2 are MNHEY and SVGEGT. The protocol was immunoSEQ multiplex PCR, while the TCRdb copy is restricted to in-frame clones and leaves out a portion. Of 150,000 or so clones in the sample, more than 85% were seen once. V usage is TRBV6-2 or TRBV6-3 and J usage is TRBJ1-2; 10 positions match TRBD1. Sequenced input: PBMCs or T cells enriched from blood (not recorded which). The origin of this receptor is a woman aged 45-60 years who had recovered from COVID-19. CDR3: CASSPTRDRGDYGYTF. The DNA of the CDR3 is TGTGCCAGCAGCCCTACACGGGACAGGGGCGACTATGGCTACACCTTC.